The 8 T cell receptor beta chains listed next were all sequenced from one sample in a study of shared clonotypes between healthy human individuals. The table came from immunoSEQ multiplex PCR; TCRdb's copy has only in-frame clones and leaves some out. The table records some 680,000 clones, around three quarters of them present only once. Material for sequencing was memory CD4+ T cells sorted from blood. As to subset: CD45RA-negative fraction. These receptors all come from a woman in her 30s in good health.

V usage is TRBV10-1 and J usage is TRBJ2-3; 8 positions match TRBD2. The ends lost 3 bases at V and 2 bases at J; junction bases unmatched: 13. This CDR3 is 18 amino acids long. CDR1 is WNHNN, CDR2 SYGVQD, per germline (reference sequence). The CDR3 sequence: CASSDHDNRGGSTDTQYF. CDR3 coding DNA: TGCGCCAGCAGTGACCATGATAATCGCGGGGGGTCCACAGATACGCAGTATTTT.

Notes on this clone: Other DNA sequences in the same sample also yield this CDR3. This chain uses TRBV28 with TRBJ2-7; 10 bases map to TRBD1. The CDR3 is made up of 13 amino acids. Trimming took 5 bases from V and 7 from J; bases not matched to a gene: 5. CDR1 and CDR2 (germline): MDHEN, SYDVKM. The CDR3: CASSPGQGGEQYF. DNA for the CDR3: TGTGCCAGCAGTCCCGGACAGGGGGGGGAGCAGTACTTC.

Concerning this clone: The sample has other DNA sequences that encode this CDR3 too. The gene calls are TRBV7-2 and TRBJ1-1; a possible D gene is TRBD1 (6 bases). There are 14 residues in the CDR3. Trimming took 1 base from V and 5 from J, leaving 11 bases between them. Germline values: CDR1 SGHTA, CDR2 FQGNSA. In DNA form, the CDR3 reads TGTGCCAGCAGCTTAGGGGACATCAATACTGAAGCTTTCTTT. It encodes CASSLGDINTEAFF.

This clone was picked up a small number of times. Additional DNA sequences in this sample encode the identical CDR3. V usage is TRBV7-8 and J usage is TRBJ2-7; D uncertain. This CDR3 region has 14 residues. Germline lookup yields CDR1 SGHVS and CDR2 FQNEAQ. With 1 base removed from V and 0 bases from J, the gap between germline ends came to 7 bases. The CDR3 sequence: CASSLVSSSYEQYF. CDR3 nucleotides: TGTGCCAGCAGCTTAGTTAGCAGCTCCTACGAGCAGTACTTC.

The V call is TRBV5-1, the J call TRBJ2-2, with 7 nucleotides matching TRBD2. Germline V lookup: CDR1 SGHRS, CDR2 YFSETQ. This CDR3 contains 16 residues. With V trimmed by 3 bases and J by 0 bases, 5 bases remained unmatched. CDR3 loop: CASSSKSGANTGELFF. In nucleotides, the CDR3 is TGCGCCAGCAGCTCAAAAAGCGGGGCGAACACCGGGGAGCTGTTTTTT.

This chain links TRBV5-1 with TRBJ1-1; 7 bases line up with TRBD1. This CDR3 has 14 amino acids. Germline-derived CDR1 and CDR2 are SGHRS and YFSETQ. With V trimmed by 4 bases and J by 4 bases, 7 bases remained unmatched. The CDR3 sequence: CASSPGTEGTEAFF. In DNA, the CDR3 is TGCGCCAGCAGCCCGGGGACAGAAGGCACTGAAGCTTTCTTT.

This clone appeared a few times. The CDR3 region is CASSPQADTEAFF. The CDR3 nucleotides read TGTGCCAGCTCACCTCAGGCGGACACTGAAGCTTTCTTT. The rearrangement links TRBV18 to TRBJ1-1; D remains unclear. The CDR3 contains 13 residues. Germline V CDR1 and CDR2: KGHSH, LQKENI. Trimming took 3 bases from V and 3 from J, leaving 8 bases between them.

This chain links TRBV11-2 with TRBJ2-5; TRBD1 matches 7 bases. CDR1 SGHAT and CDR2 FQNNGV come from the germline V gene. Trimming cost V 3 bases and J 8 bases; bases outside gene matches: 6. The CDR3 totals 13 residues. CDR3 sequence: CASSFQGDSTQYF. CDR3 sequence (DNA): TGTGCCAGCAGCTTTCAAGGGGACAGTACCCAGTACTTC.